This TCR beta chain was recovered during a study of beta chain features in type 1 diabetes. Study-wide results and limits: More deletions and fewer insertions at VDJ junctions were found in patients with type 1 diabetes. Researchers report that Type 1 diabetes patients had moderately but significantly shorter TCRB CDR3s across all four CD4+ subsets. Among patients, naive, central memory and Treg TCRB repertoires appeared more similar than among healthy donors.

Expressed TCRB transcripts were sequenced after all isolated RNA was converted to cDNA. The repertoire was sequenced with immunoSEQ multiplex PCR; TCRdb's copy has only in-frame clones and lacks some. The sample shows more than 8,500 clones, 75% to 85% of them seen only once. Germline assignment: CDR1 SEHNR and CDR2 FQNEAQ (reference sequence). V lost 5 bases, J lost 7 bases, and 24 bases lay in between. The CDR3 extends over 16 amino acids. Note on this clone: Its antigen is undetermined.

In total, each donor contributed a single heparinised blood draw that averaged around 110 mL. The sequence was obtained from a woman between 18 and 29 years old in good health. The chain has TRBV7-9 and TRBJ2-7; no reliable D call. The sample was Tregs from blood. The CDR3 here is CASSHRGLAASREQYF. The CDR3 DNA reads TGTGCCAGCAGCCACCGAGGTTTAGCCGCCTCTCGGGAGCAGTACTTC.